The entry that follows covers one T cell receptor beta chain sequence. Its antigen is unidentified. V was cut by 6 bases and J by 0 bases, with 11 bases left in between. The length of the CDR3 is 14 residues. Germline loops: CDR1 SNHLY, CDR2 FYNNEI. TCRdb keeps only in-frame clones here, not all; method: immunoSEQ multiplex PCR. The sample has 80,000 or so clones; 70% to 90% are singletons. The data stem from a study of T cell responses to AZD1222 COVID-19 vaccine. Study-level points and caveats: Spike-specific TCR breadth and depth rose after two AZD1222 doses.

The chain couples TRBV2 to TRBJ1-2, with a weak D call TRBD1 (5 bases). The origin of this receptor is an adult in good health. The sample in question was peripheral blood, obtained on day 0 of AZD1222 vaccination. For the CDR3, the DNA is TGTGCCAGCAGGAGGTCGGGGGCTAACTATGGCTACACCTTC. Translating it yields CASRRSGANYGYTF.